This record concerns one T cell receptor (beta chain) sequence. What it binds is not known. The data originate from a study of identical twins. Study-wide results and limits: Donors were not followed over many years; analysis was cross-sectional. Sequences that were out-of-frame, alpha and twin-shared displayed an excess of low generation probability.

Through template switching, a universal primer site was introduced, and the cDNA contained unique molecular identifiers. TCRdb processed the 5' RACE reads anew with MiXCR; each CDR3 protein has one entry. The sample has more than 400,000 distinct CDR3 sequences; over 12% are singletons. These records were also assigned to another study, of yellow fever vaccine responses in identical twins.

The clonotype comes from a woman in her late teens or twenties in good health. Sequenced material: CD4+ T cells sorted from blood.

CDR3 in DNA: TGCAGTGCTATTCCAGGGGCCACTGAAGCTTTCTTT. Translated: CSAIPGATEAFF. The chain uses TRBV20-1 and TRBJ1-1, with D possibly being TRBD1 (6 bases). V dropped 4 bases and J dropped 4 bases, with 10 bases sitting between them. Germline V gene data show CDR1 as DFQATT and CDR2 as SNEGSKA (reference sequence). The CDR3 runs to 12 residues.